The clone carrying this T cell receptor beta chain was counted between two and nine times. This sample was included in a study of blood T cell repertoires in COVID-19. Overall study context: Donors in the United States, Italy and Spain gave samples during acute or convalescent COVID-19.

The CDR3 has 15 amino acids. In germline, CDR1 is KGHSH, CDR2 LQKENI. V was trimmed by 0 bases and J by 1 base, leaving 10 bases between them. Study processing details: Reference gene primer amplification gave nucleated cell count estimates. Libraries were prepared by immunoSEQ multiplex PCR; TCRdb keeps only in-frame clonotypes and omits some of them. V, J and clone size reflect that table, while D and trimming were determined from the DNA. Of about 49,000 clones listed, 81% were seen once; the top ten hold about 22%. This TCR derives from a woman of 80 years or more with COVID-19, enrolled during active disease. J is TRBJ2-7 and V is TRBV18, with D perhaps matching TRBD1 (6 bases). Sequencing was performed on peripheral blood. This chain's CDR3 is CASSPPQGWSYEQYF. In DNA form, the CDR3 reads TGTGCCAGCTCACCACCACAGGGATGGTCCTACGAGCAGTACTTC.